This T cell receptor beta chain was sequenced during a study of CXCR3-negative and CXCR3-positive naive CD8 T cells. Naive CD8+ T cells displayed a CD45RO-CCR7+CD27+CD95- phenotype. The CDR3 has 20 amino acids. In germline, CDR1 is MGHRA, CDR2 YSYEKL. Each TRB cDNA library was prepared by 5' RACE (with UMI labels). TCRdb reworked the 5' RACE reads into one entry per CDR3 protein, no DNA. The sample's table shows 70,000 to 95,000 distinct CDR3 sequences. V and J are TRBV4-1 and TRBJ2-2; as DNA is missing, the TRBD2 call by TCRdb cannot be tested. This receptor was identified in a human donor in good health. Some clones in this sample may be carry-over from other donors' samples. Sequencing used naive CXCR3- CD8+ T cells from blood. Subset described: CD45RO-CCR7+CD27+CD95- naive CD8+ T cells lacking CXCR3 (TNR3-). The CDR3 loop reads CASSQELTTGLAGKTGELFF.